The clone carrying this TCR beta chain has just a few counts. Its antigen is as yet unknown. The sample comes from a study of T cells after yellow fever vaccination. Study-level results: Most clones from primary vaccination resurfaced after the booster (around 97% CD4, around 91% CD8).

This CDR3 has 16 residues. The V gene's germline CDR1 is KGHSH and CDR2 LQKENI. V shed 1 base and J shed 4 bases, with 16 bases lying between them. MiXCR, run by TCRdb on the 5' RACE reads, gives a single entry per CDR3 protein. The sample holds about 340,000 distinct CDR3 sequences, about 12% seen once. Specimen: CD4+ T cells sorted from PBMCs, collected 15 days after the yellow fever booster vaccination. The chain recombines TRBV18 with TRBJ1-2; D possibly corresponds to TRBD1 (5 bases). The clonotype comes from a man in his late teens or twenties who received the YFV17D yellow fever vaccine. The CDR3 loop reads CASSPLDTGQGYGYTF. The CDR3 DNA is TGTGCCAGCTCACCACTAGATACAGGACAAGGCTATGGCTACACCTTC.